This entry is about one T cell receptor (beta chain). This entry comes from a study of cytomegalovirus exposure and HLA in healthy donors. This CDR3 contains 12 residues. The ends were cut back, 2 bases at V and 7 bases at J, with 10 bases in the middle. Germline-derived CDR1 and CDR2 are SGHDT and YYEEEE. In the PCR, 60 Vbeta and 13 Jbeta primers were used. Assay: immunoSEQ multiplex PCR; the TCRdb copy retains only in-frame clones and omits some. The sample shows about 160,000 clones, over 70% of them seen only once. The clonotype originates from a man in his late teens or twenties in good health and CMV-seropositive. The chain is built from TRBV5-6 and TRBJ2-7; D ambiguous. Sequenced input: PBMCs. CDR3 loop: CASSFTGAEQYF. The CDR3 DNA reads TGTGCCAGCAGCTTCACGGGTGCGGAGCAGTACTTC.